This T cell receptor beta chain was captured by sequencing in a study of blood T cells in healthy people across ages. PCR was performed a second time for about 6 to 12 cycles using a sample-barcoded 5' primer and a J-beta primer mix. TCRdb reanalysed the 5' RACE reads using MiXCR and keeps one entry per CDR3 protein. The repertoire holds about 640,000 distinct CDR3 sequences, with about 54% as singletons. The CDR3 is 16 amino acids. The V and J ends lost 0 bases and 0 bases respectively, with 9 bases between them. Looked up from germline, CDR1 is MNHNY and CDR2 is SVGAGI (reference sequence). This clonotype was found once.

The rearrangement links TRBV6-6 to TRBJ1-5; no clear D gene. The clonotype originates from a man in his sixties in good health. Sequenced: blood. The CDR3 DNA reads TGTGCCAGCAGTTACTCGAAGGGCAATAGCAATCAGCCCCAGCATTTT. Encoded protein: CASSYSKGNSNQPQHF.